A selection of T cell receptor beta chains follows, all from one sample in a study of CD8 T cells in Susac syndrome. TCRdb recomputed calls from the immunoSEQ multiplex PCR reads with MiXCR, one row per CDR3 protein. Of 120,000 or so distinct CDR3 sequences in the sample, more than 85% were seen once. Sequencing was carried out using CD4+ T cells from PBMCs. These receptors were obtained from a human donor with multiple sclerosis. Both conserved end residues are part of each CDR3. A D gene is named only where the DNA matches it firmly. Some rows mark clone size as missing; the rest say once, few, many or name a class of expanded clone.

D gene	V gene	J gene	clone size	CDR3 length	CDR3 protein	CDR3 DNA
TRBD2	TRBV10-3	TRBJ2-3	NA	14	CAITPGLGTDTQYF	TGTGCCATCACCCCGGGACTAGGTACAGATACGCAGTATTTT
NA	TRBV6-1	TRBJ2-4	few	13	CASRGGAKNIQYF	TGTGCCAGCAGAGGTGGCGCCAAAAACATTCAGTACTTC
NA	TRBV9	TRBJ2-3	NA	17	CASSVDPAAKGSDTQYF	TGTGCCAGCAGCGTAGACCCGGCAGCGAAAGGGTCGGATACGCAGTATTTT
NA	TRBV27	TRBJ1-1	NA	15	CASSFPGHERTEAFF	TGTGCCAGCAGTTTCCCGGGACATGAGAGGACTGAAGCTTTCTTT
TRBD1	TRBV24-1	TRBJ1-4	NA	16	CATSDWRTGGNDELFF	TGTGCCACCAGTGATTGGAGGACAGGTGGTAACGATGAACTGTTTTTT
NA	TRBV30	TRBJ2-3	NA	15	CAWSGQTFGTDTQYF	TGTGCCTGGAGTGGACAGACATTTGGCACAGATACGCAGTATTTT
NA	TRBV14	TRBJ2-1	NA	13	CASSQRISGPKFF	TGTGCCAGCAGCCAACGTATTTCGGGCCCAAAGTTCTTC
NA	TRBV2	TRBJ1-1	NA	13	CASSVRQGIRAFF	TGTGCCAGCAGTGTGCGTCAGGGGATTAGAGCTTTCTTT
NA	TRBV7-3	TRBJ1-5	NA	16	CASSSHGRATLVPQHF	TGTGCCAGCAGCTCCCACGGACGGGCCACCCTCGTGCCCCAGCATTTT
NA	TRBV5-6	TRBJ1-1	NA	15	CASRTRGGRNTEAFF	TGTGCCAGCAGGACCCGGGGGGGGAGGAACACTGAAGCTTTCTTT
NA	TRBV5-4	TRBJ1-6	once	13	CASSLGGDPPLHF	TGTGCCAGCAGCTTGGGGGGCGATCCACCCCTCCACTTT
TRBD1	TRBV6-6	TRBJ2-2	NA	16	CASRDSGQGNTGELFF	TGTGCCAGCAGAGATTCGGGACAGGGGAACACCGGGGAGCTGTTTTTT
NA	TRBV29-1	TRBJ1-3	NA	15	CSVRQTSEAGNTIYF	TGCAGCGTTCGCCAGACTTCTGAGGCTGGAAACACCATATATTTT
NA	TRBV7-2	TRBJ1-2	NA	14	CASSLEGSRWGYTF	TGTGCCAGCAGCTTAGAGGGGTCCCGGTGGGGCTACACCTTC
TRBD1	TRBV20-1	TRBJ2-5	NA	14	CSSEPGQGAETQYF	TGCAGTTCCGAACCGGGACAGGGGGCCGAGACCCAGTACTTC
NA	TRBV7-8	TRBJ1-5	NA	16	CASSLERDLQNQPQHF	TGTGCCAGCAGCTTAGAACGGGACTTGCAAAATCAGCCCCAGCATTTT
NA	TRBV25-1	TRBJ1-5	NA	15	CASSDLAGGNQPQHF	TGTGCCAGCAGTGATCTGGCAGGGGGCAATCAGCCCCAGCATTTT
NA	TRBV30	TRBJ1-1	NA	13	CAWSGNLNTEAFF	TGTGCCTGGAGCGGAAACCTGAACACTGAAGCTTTCTTT
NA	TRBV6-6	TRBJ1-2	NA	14	CASWAALSDYGYTF	TGTGCATCATGGGCAGCCCTCTCGGACTATGGCTACACCTTC
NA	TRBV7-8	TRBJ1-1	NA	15	CASSLPGTLNTEAFF	TGTGCCAGCAGCTTACCCGGGACACTGAACACTGAAGCTTTCTTT
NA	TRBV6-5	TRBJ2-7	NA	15	CASSLLQGIGYEQYF	TGTGCCAGCAGTTTGCTACAGGGTATCGGCTACGAGCAGTACTTC
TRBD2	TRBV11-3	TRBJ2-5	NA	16	CASSVDISGGQETQYF	TGTGCCAGCAGCGTTGATATTAGCGGGGGGCAAGAGACCCAGTACTTC
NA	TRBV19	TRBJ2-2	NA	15	CASSIVATNTGELFF	TGTGCCAGTAGTATAGTCGCAACGAACACCGGGGAGCTGTTTTTT
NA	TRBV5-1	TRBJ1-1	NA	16	CASSLGWANMNTEAFF	TGCGCCAGCAGCTTGGGGTGGGCTAACATGAACACTGAAGCTTTCTTT
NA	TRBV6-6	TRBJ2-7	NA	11	CASRGSVEQYF	TGTGCCAGCAGGGGGTCGGTCGAGCAGTACTTC
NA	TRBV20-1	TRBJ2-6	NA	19	CSAREMDGTRPTGANVLTF	TGCAGTGCTAGAGAGATGGACGGGACGAGACCAACTGGGGCCAACGTCCTGACTTTC
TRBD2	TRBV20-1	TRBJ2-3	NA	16	CSAMTSGGPSTDTQYF	TGCAGTGCTATGACTAGCGGGGGGCCGAGCACAGATACGCAGTATTTT
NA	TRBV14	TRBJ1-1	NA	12	CASSQGQGKAFF	TGTGCCAGCAGCCAAGGACAAGGTAAAGCTTTCTTT
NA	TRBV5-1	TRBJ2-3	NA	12	CASSPTRDTQYF	TGCGCCAGCAGCCCTACGAGAGATACGCAGTATTTT
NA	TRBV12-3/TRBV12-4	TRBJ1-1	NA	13	CASRRQTNTEAFF	TGTGCCAGCAGAAGACAGACGAACACTGAAGCTTTCTTT
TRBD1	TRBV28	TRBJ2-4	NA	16	CASSLGTGPPGNIQYF	TGTGCCAGCAGTCTCGGGACAGGGCCACCGGGAAACATTCAGTACTTC
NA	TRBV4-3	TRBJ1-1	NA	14	CASSQVPGATEAFF	TGCGCCAGCAGCCAAGTCCCGGGGGCCACTGAAGCTTTCTTT